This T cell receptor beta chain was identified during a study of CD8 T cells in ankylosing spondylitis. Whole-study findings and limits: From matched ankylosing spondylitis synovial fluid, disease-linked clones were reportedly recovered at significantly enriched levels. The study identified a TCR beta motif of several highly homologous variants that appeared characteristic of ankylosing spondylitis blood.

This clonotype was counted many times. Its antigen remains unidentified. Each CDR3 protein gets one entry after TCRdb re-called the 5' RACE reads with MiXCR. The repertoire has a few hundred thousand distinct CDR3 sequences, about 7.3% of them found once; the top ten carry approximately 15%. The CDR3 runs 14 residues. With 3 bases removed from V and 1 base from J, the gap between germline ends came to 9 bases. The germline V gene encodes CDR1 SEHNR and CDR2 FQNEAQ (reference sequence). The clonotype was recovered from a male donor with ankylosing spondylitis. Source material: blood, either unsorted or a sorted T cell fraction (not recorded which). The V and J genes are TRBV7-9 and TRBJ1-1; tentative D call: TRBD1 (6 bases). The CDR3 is CASSFGGKNTEAFF. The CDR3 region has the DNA TGTGCCAGCAGCTTCGGGGGCAAGAACACTGAAGCTTTCTTT.